This is a list of T cell receptor beta chains from one sample in a study of blood T cell repertoires in COVID-19. Sequencing used immunoSEQ multiplex PCR; TCRdb keeps in-frame clones, though not all of them. This table has about 130,000 clones, approximately 81% appearing once. Sample: peripheral blood. Receptors originate from a woman aged 25-40 years who had recovered from COVID-19. The CDR3 runs from the conserved cysteine through the conserved F or W. D genes are given only for firm matches. For some rows the clone size is stated as once, few or many, or as a class when expanded; others skip it.

j_gene	abundance	v_gene	d_gene	CDR3nt	CDR3aa
TRBJ2-7	NA	TRBV6-1	TRBD1	TGTGCCAGCAGTGATCCGCGGACAGGCTTAGGCTACGAGCAGTACTTC	CASSDPRTGLGYEQYF
TRBJ2-2	once	TRBV5-6	TRBD2	TGTGCCAGCAGCTTGTCAGCGGGGATCGGGGAGCTGTTTTTT	CASSLSAGIGELFF
TRBJ2-2	few	TRBV21-1	NA	TGTGCCAGCAGCACCTTACTAAGCGGGGGGCCCCCGAACACCGGGGAGCTGTTTTTT	CASSTLLSGGPPNTGELFF
TRBJ2-3	NA	TRBV9	TRBD2	TGTGCCAGCAGCGTAACTCCGGGACTAGCGGGATTGGGCGGTAGCACAGATACGCAGTATTTT	CASSVTPGLAGLGGSTDTQYF
TRBJ2-7	NA	TRBV18	TRBD2	TGTGCCAGCTCCCCGACTAGCGGGACTACTACGACGCAGTACTTC	CASSPTSGTTTTQYF
TRBJ2-1	NA	TRBV6-1	TRBD2	TGTGCCAGCAGTGAGAGTCTAGCGGGGGGATACAATGAGCAGTTCTTC	CASSESLAGGYNEQFF
TRBJ1-1	few	TRBV7-8	TRBD1	TGTGCCACCAGACAGGGTAACACTGAAGCTTTCTTT	CATRQGNTEAFF
TRBJ2-3	few	TRBV3-1/TRBV3-2	NA	TGTGCCAGCAGAGACTCTAGGCGGGATACGCAGTATTTT	CASRDSRRDTQYF
TRBJ2-7	NA	TRBV6-5	NA	TGTGCCAGCAGCAAACCGACAGGCTCCTACGAGCAGTACTTC	CASSKPTGSYEQYF
TRBJ2-5	NA	TRBV19	TRBD1	TGTGCCAGTAGCGACAGGGGAGGAGAGACCCAGTACTTC	CASSDRGGETQYF
TRBJ1-6	NA	TRBV7-3	NA	TGTGCCAGCAGCTTAATGGCGGGTACGAATTCACCCCTCCACTTT	CASSLMAGTNSPLHF
TRBJ2-1	NA	TRBV16	TRBD2	TGTGCCAGCAGCCCGTTCCTCGGGACTAGCGGGAGCCAGTTCTTC	CASSPFLGTSGSQFF
TRBJ1-5	few	TRBV6-2/TRBV6-3	NA	TGTGCCAGCAGTTACTCGATTCGAGTGCTCCAGCCCCAGCATTTT	CASSYSIRVLQPQHF
TRBJ2-7	NA	TRBV12-3/TRBV12-4	NA	TGTGCCAGCGGAGGATACGAGCAGTACTTC	CASGGYEQYF
TRBJ2-5	NA	TRBV29-1	TRBD2	TGCAGCGTTGGTAAACTCGGGACTAGCGGACCCCAGGTGACCCAGTACTTC	CSVGKLGTSGPQVTQYF
TRBJ2-7	NA	TRBV3-1/TRBV3-2	NA	TGTGCCAGCAGCCAAGATTTGGTCCGCGGAGGGGAGCAGTACTTC	CASSQDLVRGGEQYF
TRBJ1-4	few	TRBV5-1	TRBD1	TGCGCCAGCAGCTTCGACAGGGGGCCTGAAAAACTGTTTTTT	CASSFDRGPEKLFF
TRBJ2-3	once	TRBV6-1	NA	TGTGCCAGCAGTGAAAATAGGTCCCCCGGGTTTGGCAGGGGAAGTACAGATACGCAGTATTTT	CASSENRSPGFGRGSTDTQYF
TRBJ2-5	few	TRBV6-5	NA	TGTGCCAGCTCGCGAGCGGGTCTAGAGACCCAGTACTTC	CASSRAGLETQYF
TRBJ1-4	NA	TRBV28	TRBD1	TGTGCCAGCAGGTCCTCCGGGACAGGGGATAAACTGTTTTTT	CASRSSGTGDKLFF
TRBJ1-4	NA	TRBV15	TRBD1	TGTGCCACCAGCGGGCTCCGGGACAGAAAGGGCGAAAAACTGTTTTTT	CATSGLRDRKGEKLFF
TRBJ2-5	NA	TRBV12-5	TRBD1	TGTGCTAGTGGTTCAGGACAGGGAGGAGAGACCCAGTACTTC	CASGSGQGGETQYF
TRBJ2-1	NA	TRBV6-5	TRBD1	TGTGCCAGCAGTTCCCCGGGACAGGGGATGTCCGGCCAGTTCTTC	CASSSPGQGMSGQFF
TRBJ2-2	NA	TRBV19	TRBD2	TGTGCCAGTAGCCGGCGCCTAGCGGGAGCAATCGGGGAGCTGTTTTTT	CASSRRLAGAIGELFF